Listed below are T cell receptor beta chains from one sample, sequenced in a study of beta chain features in type 1 diabetes. Data came from immunoSEQ multiplex PCR; TCRdb stores just in-frame clones and leaves some out. Of hundreds of thousands of clones listed, 15% to 17% are singletons. Sequenced input: naive CD4+ T cells from blood. Receptors originate from a man aged 18 to 29 in good health. The CDR3 runs from the conserved cysteine through the conserved F or W. A D gene is named only where the DNA matches it firmly. Rows may omit the clone size; those that give it use once, few, many or a size class.

clone size	V gene	D gene	J gene	CDR3 DNA	CDR3 protein
.	TRBV28	.	TRBJ2-1	TGTGCCAGCAGTCCCGCGAAAAAATTAGGACAGACTTACAATGAGCAGTTCTTC	CASSPAKKLGQTYNEQFF
.	TRBV7-9	.	TRBJ2-6	TGTGCCAGCCGACGACCGGTCGGCAGGGCTGGGGCCAACGTCCTGACTTTC	CASRRPVGRAGANVLTF
.	TRBV19	TRBD1	TRBJ1-5	TGTGCCAGTAGTATAGAAGTTCGGGACAGGGCTCATCAGCCCCAGCATTTT	CASSIEVRDRAHQPQHF
few	TRBV4-1	TRBD2	TRBJ2-7	TGCGCCAGCAGCCACCCTAGCGGGAGCTCCTACGAGCAGTACTTC	CASSHPSGSSYEQYF
.	TRBV9	.	TRBJ2-3	TGTGCCAGCAACCCTGTCGGGTGGAGCACAGATACGCAGTATTTT	CASNPVGWSTDTQYF
.	TRBV4-1	.	TRBJ2-3	TGCGCCAGCAGCCCATTAGCGTTGGGCACAGATACGCAGTATTTT	CASSPLALGTDTQYF
.	TRBV9	TRBD2	TRBJ2-2	TGTGCCAGCAGCGTACCTAGCGGGGGAGAAACCGGGGAGCTGTTTTTT	CASSVPSGGETGELFF
.	TRBV12-5	.	TRBJ2-3	TGTGCTAGTGGTTTAAGCCCAGATACGCAGTATTTT	CASGLSPDTQYF
few	TRBV18	.	TRBJ1-3	TGTGCCAGCTCACTGTCAGGTTCGCGCTTCTCTGGAAACACCATATATTTT	CASSLSGSRFSGNTIYF
.	TRBV28	.	TRBJ2-7	TGTGCCAGCAGTTCTTTCAAGGAGGGAGGCTACGAGCAGTACTTC	CASSSFKEGGYEQYF
few	TRBV27	.	TRBJ2-1	TGTGCCAGCAGTTTGGCGGGGGCACTGGGGTACAATGAGCAGTTCTTC	CASSLAGALGYNEQFF
.	TRBV9	TRBD1	TRBJ2-7	TGTGCCAGCAGCGTCAGGACAGGGGGACCCTACGAGCAGTACTTC	CASSVRTGGPYEQYF
.	TRBV9	TRBD2	TRBJ2-2	TGTGCCAGCAGCGCCCGGGAGGGCAGCACCGGGGAGCTGTTTTTT	CASSAREGSTGELFF
.	TRBV4-2	.	TRBJ1-4	TGTGCCAGCAGCCAGGACAAACTTAATGAAAAACTGTTTTTT	CASSQDKLNEKLFF
.	TRBV28	.	TRBJ1-1	TGTGCCAGCAGAACTGACCAGGGTGGGACTGAAGCTTTCTTT	CASRTDQGGTEAFF
few	TRBV9	TRBD1	TRBJ2-1	TGTGCCAGCAGCGTTAAGACAGGGGATGCGAATGAGCAGTTCTTC	CASSVKTGDANEQFF
.	TRBV7-3	TRBD1	TRBJ1-2	TGTGCCAGCAGCTCAGGACCGGGACAGGGTTATGGCTACACCTTC	CASSSGPGQGYGYTF
.	TRBV6-6	.	TRBJ1-5	TGTGCCAGCAGTTACTCCGGGGGGGCGCAGCCCCAGCATTTT	CASSYSGGAQPQHF
few	TRBV28	TRBD1	TRBJ2-7	TGTGCCAGCAGTCCCTACCCTACCGGGACAGGTGACACCTCTTTCTACGAGCAGTACTTC	CASSPYPTGTGDTSFYEQYF
.	TRBV5-1	.	TRBJ2-5	TGCGCCAGCAGCTTGGAGGGGGTCGAAGAGACCCAGTACTTC	CASSLEGVEETQYF
few	TRBV4-1	TRBD2	TRBJ2-4	TGCGCCAGCAGCCAATTTAGCGGGAGGGTCCTCTTAGCCAAAAACATTCAGTACTTC	CASSQFSGRVLLAKNIQYF
few	TRBV28	.	TRBJ2-7	TGTGCCAGCGTCGGACCTATCTACGAGCAGTACTTC	CASVGPIYEQYF
.	TRBV28	TRBD1	TRBJ1-5	TGTGCCAGCAGTATGCGGGGAGACAGGGGAAGTCAGCCCCAGCATTTT	CASSMRGDRGSQPQHF
.	TRBV7-9	TRBD2	TRBJ2-7	TGTGCCAGCAGCTTAGTCACTAGCGGACTCTACGAGCAGTACTTC	CASSLVTSGLYEQYF
.	TRBV18	.	TRBJ2-7	TGTGCCAGCTCAGATGAAAGGGGCGAGCAGTACTTC	CASSDERGEQYF
.	TRBV15	.	TRBJ2-5	TGTGCCACCAGCAAGGGAGAGACCCAGTACTTC	CATSKGETQYF
.	TRBV15	.	TRBJ2-6	TGTGCCACCAGCAGAGTAGCAGGGAGGGCCAACGTCCTGACTTTC	CATSRVAGRANVLTF
.	TRBV2	.	TRBJ2-7	TGTGCCAGCAGTGAAAAAGTCAGCCTCTACGAGCAGTACTTC	CASSEKVSLYEQYF
.	TRBV7-2	.	TRBJ2-2	TGTGCCAGCAGCTTAGGGGTCGGGGGTGAGCTGTTTTTT	CASSLGVGGELFF
.	TRBV4-2	.	TRBJ1-1	TGTGCCAGCAGCCTACCCTTGTCGGGGCTGCACACTGAAGCTTTCTTT	CASSLPLSGLHTEAFF
few	TRBV25-1	.	TRBJ2-1	TGTGCCAGCAGTGAAAGGGCAGGGAGCTCCTACAATGAGCAGTTCTTC	CASSERAGSSYNEQFF
few	TRBV7-9	TRBD2	TRBJ2-1	TGTGCCAGCAGCCCAACCGCGGGACTAGCGGGAGAGGTTGAGCAGTTCTTC	CASSPTAGLAGEVEQFF
few	TRBV18	TRBD2	TRBJ2-7	TGTGCCAGCTCACCGCTAGCGGAGTCCTACGAGCAGTACTTC	CASSPLAESYEQYF
few	TRBV9	.	TRBJ1-2	TGTGCCAGCAGCGTAGCTGCGACACCCTATGGCTACACCTTC	CASSVAATPYGYTF
.	TRBV5-1	TRBD2	TRBJ2-3	TGCGCCACGATGAGGGGAGGGATTAGCACAGATACGCAGTATTTT	CATMRGGISTDTQYF
few	TRBV18	.	TRBJ1-5	TGTGCCAGCTCACCACCTGACGGACAAAATCAGCCCCAGCATTTT	CASSPPDGQNQPQHF
.	TRBV7-2	.	TRBJ1-2	TGTGCCAGCAGCTTAGTGGCAGGGTTAGGCGGCTACACCTTC	CASSLVAGLGGYTF
.	TRBV7-9	.	TRBJ1-3	TGTGCCAGCAGCCTCGACAGGCTCGGTGGAAACACCATATATTTT	CASSLDRLGGNTIYF
.	TRBV5-6	.	TRBJ1-5	TGTGCCAGCACCACGAGGGGGTGGGATCAGCCCCAGCATTTT	CASTTRGWDQPQHF
few	TRBV4-3	.	TRBJ1-2	TGCGCCAGCAGCCAAGAACAGTCCTATGGCTACACCTTC	CASSQEQSYGYTF
few	TRBV9	TRBD1	TRBJ2-1	TGTGCCAGCAGCGTAGGACCCGGGACAGCCGACAATGAGCAGTTCTTC	CASSVGPGTADNEQFF
few	TRBV18	.	TRBJ1-2	TGTGCCAGCTCACCGCTACAGGCGTCACCCTATGGCTACACCTTC	CASSPLQASPYGYTF
few	TRBV30	.	TRBJ2-3	TGTGCCTGGAGTTCAGGGAAGGGTGCAGATACGCAGTATTTT	CAWSSGKGADTQYF
.	TRBV2	.	TRBJ1-5	TGTGCCAGCACCCCGAGACAAGCGTATCAGCCCCAGCATTTT	CASTPRQAYQPQHF
.	TRBV5-1	TRBD2	TRBJ2-1	TGCGCCAGCAGCAGACTAGCCGCCAATGAGCAGTTCTTC	CASSRLAANEQFF
few	TRBV10-3	.	TRBJ2-5	TGTGCCATCGCCCGTACGGAGACCCAGTACTTC	CAIARTETQYF
few	TRBV5-4	.	TRBJ2-7	TGTGCCAGCAGCTTGGTTTCAGGGGGGCACTACGAGCAGTACTTC	CASSLVSGGHYEQYF
few	TRBV25-1	.	TRBJ1-5	TGTGCCAGCAGGGAAGGTGGACAGCCCCAGCATTTT	CASREGGQPQHF
.	TRBV5-6	.	TRBJ2-7	TGTGCCAGCAGCTTGGGACCTACAGGTGCCTACGAGCAGTACTTC	CASSLGPTGAYEQYF
few	TRBV11-2	TRBD1	TRBJ2-4	TGTGCCAGCAGCTTGGTATGGACAGGGAGAAACATTCAGTACTTC	CASSLVWTGRNIQYF
.	TRBV5-1	.	TRBJ2-3	TGCGCCAGCAGCTCCGGCGGGGGCACAGATACGCAGTATTTT	CASSSGGGTDTQYF
few	TRBV5-1	.	TRBJ2-2	TGCGCCAGCAGCTACAGTCCATCGAACACCGGGGAGCTGTTTTTT	CASSYSPSNTGELFF